Listed below are T cell receptor beta chains from one sample, sequenced in a study of radiotherapy plus CTLA-4 blockade in lung cancer. Sequenced by immunoSEQ multiplex PCR; TCRdb stores in-frame clones only, minus some. The table lists around 70,000 clones, over 75% of them singletons. The sample here was peripheral blood, taken from a patient treated with radiotherapy plus ipilimumab. The receptors originated from a human donor with non-small cell lung cancer who had a partial response to radiotherapy plus ipilimumab. The CDR3 runs from the conserved cysteine through the conserved F or W. D genes are given only for firm matches. Only some rows state a clone size, as once, few, many or a class for expanded clones.

TRBJ1-1,TRBD1,.,TRBV18,TGTGCCAGCTCACCAGCTATCGGACAGGAGGACACTGAAGCTTTCTTT,CASSPAIGQEDTEAFF
TRBJ1-1,.,.,TRBV29-1,TGCAGCGCCCGGGCGGGGAACACTGAAGCTTTCTTT,CSARAGNTEAFF
TRBJ1-2,TRBD1,.,TRBV9,TGTGCCAGCAGCGGGGGACAGGATAACTATGGCTACACCTTC,CASSGGQDNYGYTF
TRBJ2-5,TRBD1,few,TRBV5-1,TGCGCCAGCAGCTCGGGACAGGGCCTGGAGACCCAGTACTTC,CASSSGQGLETQYF
TRBJ2-3,.,.,TRBV5-1,TGCGCCAGCAGCTTGGCAACAGGGAGAACAGATACGCAGTATTTT,CASSLATGRTDTQYF
TRBJ2-1,TRBD2,.,TRBV6-5,TGTGCCAGCAGTTACGCCGGGACTAGCGGGGTCAATGAGCAGTTCTTC,CASSYAGTSGVNEQFF
TRBJ2-3,TRBD2,.,TRBV6-5,TGTGCCAGCAGTTCCCGGGGCCTCGCGGGGGCAGATACGCAGTATTTT,CASSSRGLAGADTQYF
TRBJ2-6,.,.,TRBV4-2,TGTGCCAGCAGCCAAGCGGAGGGTGGGGCCAACGTCCGGACTTTC,CASSQAEGGANVRTF
TRBJ2-7,.,.,TRBV5-1,TGCGCCAGCAGCTTCCCTAGCTTCGGCGACGAGCAGTACTTC,CASSFPSFGDEQYF
TRBJ2-3,.,.,TRBV5-1,TGCGCCAGCAGCTCTCGGGTTAGCACAGATACGCAGTATTTT,CASSSRVSTDTQYF
TRBJ1-5,.,.,TRBV2,TGTGCCAGCAGTGAATTGCGGGATCAGCCCCAGCATTTT,CASSELRDQPQHF
TRBJ2-7,.,.,TRBV2,TGTGCCACCGCTGAAGACAGGTGGGGCTACGAGCAGTACTTC,CATAEDRWGYEQYF
TRBJ2-1,TRBD1,few,TRBV30,TGTGCCCGCCGGGGACAGGGGTACAATGAGCAGTTCTTC,CARRGQGYNEQFF
TRBJ1-2,.,.,TRBV15,TGTGCCACCGCCCCGGGTCTAAGCCTCTATGGCTACACCTTC,CATAPGLSLYGYTF
TRBJ2-6,.,.,TRBV30,TGTGCCTGGAATCGTCGCTCTGGGGCCAACGTCCTGACTTTC,CAWNRRSGANVLTF
TRBJ1-4,.,once,TRBV28,TGTGCCAGCAGTCCGGGGGGGGTGGGGCCGATTAATGAAAAACTGTTTTTT,CASSPGGVGPINEKLFF
TRBJ1-5,.,once,TRBV6-6,TGTGCCAGCAGTTACGACAATAGCAATCAGCCCCAGCATTTT,CASSYDNSNQPQHF
TRBJ2-7,TRBD1,.,TRBV6-1,TGTGCCAGCAGGACCGACAGGGAACTCTCCTACGAGCAGTACTTC,CASRTDRELSYEQYF
TRBJ2-2,TRBD2,few,TRBV27,TGTGCCAGCAGTTTCGTCGGGACTAGGAACACCGGGGAGCTGTTTTTT,CASSFVGTRNTGELFF
TRBJ2-2,.,.,TRBV10-1,TGCGCCAGCAGTGACCCAGACTCGAACACCGGGGAGCTGTTTTTT,CASSDPDSNTGELFF
TRBJ2-2,TRBD1,.,TRBV5-1,TGCGCCAGCAGCCAGGGGGACAGGGGGCTCACCGGGGAGCTGTTTTTT,CASSQGDRGLTGELFF
TRBJ2-7,TRBD2,.,TRBV5-1,TGCGCCAGCAGCTTAGGTGAAGCGGGAGAGCAGTACTTC,CASSLGEAGEQYF
TRBJ1-1,.,.,TRBV15,TGTGCCACCAGCAGAGAACAGATGAACACTGAAGCTTTCTTT,CATSREQMNTEAFF
TRBJ1-5,TRBD1,.,TRBV10-2,TGCGCCGGCAGTGAGTGGGGACAGACCAATCAGCCCCAGCATTTT,CAGSEWGQTNQPQHF
TRBJ2-5,TRBD1,.,TRBV6-6,TGTGCCAGCAGTTACTCAGCAAAGGACAGGGAAGAGACCCAGTACTTC,CASSYSAKDREETQYF
TRBJ1-2,TRBD1,.,TRBV15,TGTGCCACCAGCGTAAGGACAGGGTGGTATGGCTACACCTTC,CATSVRTGWYGYTF
TRBJ2-1,.,.,TRBV7-8,TGTGCCAGCAGCTTTGGCAGGGTGATAATCAGTAATGAGCAGTTCTTC,CASSFGRVIISNEQFF
TRBJ2-3,TRBD2,.,TRBV5-1,TGCGCCAGCAGCTTAGAGCTAGCGGGAGGGCTGGGGACGCAGTATTTT,CASSLELAGGLGTQYF
TRBJ2-7,.,.,TRBV7-9,TGTGCCAGCAGCTTAGACAGCCTCTACGAGCAGTACTTC,CASSLDSLYEQYF
TRBJ1-2,.,.,TRBV27,TGTGCCAGCAGCCCGGACAGACTCACTAACTATGGCTACACCTTC,CASSPDRLTNYGYTF
TRBJ2-1,.,.,TRBV2,TGTGCCAGCAGTCCGGACACAGCCTACAATGAGCAGTTCTTC,CASSPDTAYNEQFF
TRBJ2-1,TRBD2,.,TRBV7-2,TGTGCCAGCAGCTTAGCGCCTGGACTAGCGGGAGGGGCGGGGAGGAATGAGCAGTTCTTC,CASSLAPGLAGGAGRNEQFF
TRBJ1-3,TRBD1,once,TRBV5-1,TGCGCCAGTATGGACAGGGCGGGTGGAAACACCATATATTTT,CASMDRAGGNTIYF
TRBJ1-1,.,.,TRBV6-5,TGTGCCAGCAGTTATGGGAGAGACACTGAAGCTTTCTTT,CASSYGRDTEAFF
TRBJ1-5,.,.,TRBV27,TGTGCCAGCAGCGTGGGAGGGGTCGGTCAGCCCCAGCATTTT,CASSVGGVGQPQHF
TRBJ2-2,.,.,TRBV2,TGTGCCAGCAGTGGAGGAGCGAGGCGGGAGCTGTTTTTT,CASSGGARRELFF
TRBJ2-7,TRBD1,.,TRBV29-1,TGCAGCGTTGAATCCTCCGGGACAGGACGGTACTTC,CSVESSGTGRYF
TRBJ2-5,TRBD2,few,TRBV19,TGTGCCAGTAGTCGGGAGGGAGGGACCCAGTACTTC,CASSREGGTQYF
TRBJ2-5,TRBD2,.,TRBV6-4,TGTGCCAGCAGCCGACGGACTGAGGGAGGGGTCTATGAGACCCAGTACTTC,CASSRRTEGGVYETQYF
TRBJ2-7,.,.,TRBV7-3,TGTGCCAGCGGCAGGGGAACTTTTCTCTACGAGCAGTACTTC,CASGRGTFLYEQYF
TRBJ2-5,.,.,TRBV19,TGTGCCAGTAGTAAGGCACTAGCTGGGGAAGAGACCCAGTACTTC,CASSKALAGEETQYF
TRBJ2-3,.,.,TRBV28,TGTGCCAGCAGTTTTCCCTCCCCACTTGACACAGATACGCAGTATTTT,CASSFPSPLDTDTQYF
TRBJ2-7,.,few,TRBV16,TGTGCCAGCAGCCAATCACAGGGAACGGATCGAGACTTC,CASSQSQGTDRDF
TRBJ2-5,TRBD2,once,TRBV7-8,TGTGCCAGCAGCTGGGCTCCGAGCGGGAGGGCCGCGAAGACCCAGTACTTC,CASSWAPSGRAAKTQYF
TRBJ1-4,.,.,TRBV19,TGTGCCACCCGACTCTCAACTAATGAAAAACTGTTTTTT,CATRLSTNEKLFF
TRBJ2-5,TRBD2,few,TRBV19,TGTGCCAGTAGTATGGGGTCGGTAGCGGGAGGGCGAGAGACCCAGTACTTC,CASSMGSVAGGRETQYF
TRBJ2-7,TRBD2,.,TRBV6-1,TGTGCCAGCAGTGAAGTGGCGGGAGGGCGCGAGCAGTACTTC,CASSEVAGGREQYF
TRBJ2-3,.,.,TRBV9,TGTGCCGGCAGCGTAAGCGGGAGCACAGATACGCAGTATTTT,CAGSVSGSTDTQYF